These T cell receptor beta chains were read from a single sample in a study of cytotoxic CD8 clonotypes in ibrutinib-treated CLL. Repertoires were generated with immunoSEQ multiplex PCR, while TCRdb's copy carries only in-frame clones and drops some. The table records about 200,000 clones, approximately 72% of them present only once. This specimen consisted of PBMCs, obtained after 24 months of ibrutinib treatment. The receptors shown here come from a human donor with chronic lymphocytic leukemia. Each CDR3 is given without its conserved first and last residue. The D gene is left open where the match is weak.

J: TRBJ2-7; V: TRBV13; length: 12; D: TRBD1; CDR3: ASSSAGTAYEQY
J: TRBJ2-7; V: TRBV5-4; length: 18; D: TRBD2; CDR3: ASSLKGRRTSGASSYEQY
J: TRBJ2-2; V: TRBV5-1; length: 13; D: NA; CDR3: ASSLAAVATGELF
J: TRBJ1-6; V: TRBV19; length: 11; D: TRBD1; CDR3: ASSDRDDSPLH
J: TRBJ1-1; V: TRBV5-1; length: 11; D: NA; CDR3: ASRSGGTGEAF
J: TRBJ2-4; V: TRBV29-1; length: 10; D: NA; CDR3: SVLEGGNIQY
J: TRBJ1-2; V: TRBV29-1; length: 10; D: NA; CDR3: SVEAGIYGYT
J: TRBJ1-2; V: TRBV28; length: 10; D: NA; CDR3: ASSWLNRGYT
J: TRBJ2-1; V: TRBV6-5; length: 12; D: TRBD2; CDR3: ASRRLAGGHEQF
J: TRBJ2-5; V: TRBV11-2; length: 15; D: NA; CDR3: ASSTRGGQGAYMTQY
J: TRBJ1-2; V: TRBV6-5; length: 12; D: NA; CDR3: ASSYSPTSYGYT
J: TRBJ1-3; V: TRBV9; length: 12; D: NA; CDR3: ASSLRAAGNTIY
J: TRBJ1-1; V: TRBV10-3; length: 13; D: NA; CDR3: AIRRGGIGNTEAF
J: TRBJ1-1; V: TRBV7-2; length: 11; D: TRBD1; CDR3: ASSPGQVREAF
J: TRBJ1-5; V: TRBV7-8; length: 11; D: NA; CDR3: ASSRGRNQPQH
J: TRBJ1-1; V: TRBV7-2; length: 13; D: TRBD1; CDR3: ASTAYATGGREAF
J: TRBJ2-7; V: TRBV7-2; length: 14; D: TRBD2; CDR3: ASSLGTSGSSYEQY
J: TRBJ2-1; V: TRBV4-3; length: 15; D: TRBD2; CDR3: ASSQEERTSGHNEQF
J: TRBJ1-5; V: TRBV7-2; length: 13; D: NA; CDR3: ASSIKFTQDQPQH
J: TRBJ1-5; V: TRBV5-1; length: 13; D: NA; CDR3: ASSFGNSGAEPQH
J: TRBJ1-1; V: TRBV15; length: 16; D: TRBD1; CDR3: ATSRDLARDRANTEAF
J: TRBJ1-2; V: TRBV28; length: 11; D: NA; CDR3: ASSFFSRDGYT
J: TRBJ1-5; V: TRBV27; length: 12; D: TRBD1; CDR3: ASSFGTGKQPQH
J: TRBJ2-7; V: TRBV14; length: 9; D: TRBD1; CDR3: TRDRGGEQY
J: TRBJ2-3; V: TRBV5-1; length: 14; D: NA; CDR3: ASSLAGFTSTDTQY
J: TRBJ2-2; V: TRBV15; length: 17; D: TRBD2; CDR3: ATSRTGLAGGWRTGELF
J: TRBJ2-7; V: TRBV25-1; length: 10; D: TRBD2; CDR3: ASSEWGGEQY
J: TRBJ1-2; V: TRBV7-8; length: 11; D: NA; CDR3: ASSPGRNYGYT
J: TRBJ2-1; V: TRBV9; length: 14; D: NA; CDR3: ASSPYAASSYNEQF
J: TRBJ1-4; V: TRBV5-3; length: 12; D: NA; CDR3: ARSDKGDFEKLF
J: TRBJ1-2; V: TRBV19; length: 11; D: NA; CDR3: ASSTLDSYGYT
J: TRBJ2-1; V: TRBV7-9; length: 17; D: NA; CDR3: ASSLNPLNSGKFYNEQF
J: TRBJ1-4; V: TRBV15; length: 9; D: NA; CDR3: ATSSLEKLF
J: TRBJ2-5; V: TRBV11-2; length: 13; D: NA; CDR3: ASSLDWAGQETQY
J: TRBJ2-2; V: TRBV10-3; length: 15; D: NA; CDR3: AISRPKGFANTGELF
J: TRBJ2-7; V: TRBV28; length: 14; D: TRBD1; CDR3: ASSLDPLGQVGEQY
J: TRBJ2-7; V: TRBV12-5; length: 12; D: NA; CDR3: ASALVLTYEEQY
J: TRBJ2-7; V: TRBV7-7; length: 13; D: NA; CDR3: ASSANPTGTYEQY
J: TRBJ2-7; V: TRBV4-3; length: 13; D: NA; CDR3: ASSQELGAYYEQY
J: TRBJ2-1; V: TRBV10-2; length: 12; D: NA; CDR3: ASSDSYSYNEQF
J: TRBJ2-3; V: TRBV2; length: 16; D: NA; CDR3: ASNLNLGGVVIGDTQY
J: TRBJ2-7; V: TRBV7-2; length: 11; D: NA; CDR3: ASSPFFGSEQY
J: TRBJ2-1; V: TRBV11-2; length: 13; D: NA; CDR3: ASSDKTRLPNEQF
J: TRBJ1-1; V: TRBV2; length: 11; D: NA; CDR3: ASSEIQNTEAF
J: TRBJ2-1; V: TRBV7-6; length: 13; D: TRBD2; CDR3: ASSPETSGYNEQF
J: TRBJ2-1; V: TRBV19; length: 15; D: TRBD2; CDR3: ASSRGLAGGSYNEQF
J: TRBJ1-1; V: TRBV11-2; length: 13; D: NA; CDR3: ASSLDNRFLFGAF
J: TRBJ2-1; V: TRBV7-2; length: 11; D: NA; CDR3: ASSLAERLQQF
J: TRBJ2-1; V: TRBV9; length: 10; D: NA; CDR3: ASGRNHNEQF
J: TRBJ2-7; V: TRBV5-6; length: 11; D: TRBD1; CDR3: ASSLDRGYEQY
J: TRBJ1-2; V: TRBV6-5; length: 10; D: NA; CDR3: ASSRDEDGYT
J: TRBJ2-4; V: TRBV5-1; length: 15; D: TRBD1; CDR3: ASSIQTGGDAKNIQY